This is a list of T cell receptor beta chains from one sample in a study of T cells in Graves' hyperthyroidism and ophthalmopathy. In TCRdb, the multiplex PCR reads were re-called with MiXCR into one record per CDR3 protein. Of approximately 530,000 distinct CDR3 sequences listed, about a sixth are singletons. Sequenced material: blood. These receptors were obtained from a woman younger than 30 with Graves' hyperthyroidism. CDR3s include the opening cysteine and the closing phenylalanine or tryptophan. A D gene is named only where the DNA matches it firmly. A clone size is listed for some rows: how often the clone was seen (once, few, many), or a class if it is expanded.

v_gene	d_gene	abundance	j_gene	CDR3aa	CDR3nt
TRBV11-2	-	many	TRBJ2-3	CASSLGGGGLDTQYF	TGTGCCAGCAGCTTAGGGGGAGGGGGGTTAGATACGCAGTATTTT
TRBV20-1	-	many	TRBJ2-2	CSALREAGELFF	TGCAGTGCTCTCAGGGAGGCCGGGGAGCTGTTTTTT
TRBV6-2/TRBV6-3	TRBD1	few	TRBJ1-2	CASSVDRAGYTF	TGTGCCAGCAGCGTGGACAGGGCTGGCTACACCTTC
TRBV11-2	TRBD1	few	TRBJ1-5	CASSAGTGWRSGNQPQHF	TGTGCCAGCAGCGCGGGGACAGGGTGGAGGAGCGGCAATCAGCCCCAGCATTTT
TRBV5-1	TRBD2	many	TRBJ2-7	CASSLPGLASSYEQYF	TGCGCCAGCAGCCTCCCGGGACTAGCCTCCTCCTACGAGCAGTACTTC
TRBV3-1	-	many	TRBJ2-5	CASSQLGAVMETQYF	TGTGCCAGCAGCCAGCTCGGGGCAGTTATGGAGACCCAGTACTTC
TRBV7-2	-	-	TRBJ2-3	CASSLWGFGTDTQYF	TGTGCCAGCAGCTTATGGGGATTTGGCACAGATACGCAGTATTTT
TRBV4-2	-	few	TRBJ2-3	CASSQDLGPRTDTQYF	TGTGCCAGCAGCCAAGATCTTGGGCCGCGGACAGATACGCAGTATTTT
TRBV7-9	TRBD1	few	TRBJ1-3	CASRTDRSSGNTIYF	TGTGCCAGCAGGACGGACAGGAGCTCTGGAAACACCATATATTTT
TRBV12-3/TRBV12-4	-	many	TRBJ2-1	CASSTYTSYNEQFF	TGTGCCAGCAGCACCTATACATCCTACAATGAGCAGTTCTTC
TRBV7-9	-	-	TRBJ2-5	CASSNPPSHQETQYF	TGTGCCAGCAGCAACCCCCCCAGCCACCAAGAGACCCAGTACTTC
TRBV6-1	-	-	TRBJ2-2	CASSFVALTRPTGELFF	TGTGCCAGCAGCTTTGTAGCATTGACGCGGCCCACCGGGGAGCTGTTTTTT
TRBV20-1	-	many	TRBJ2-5	CSARQPGMETQYF	TGCAGTGCTAGACAGCCAGGGATGGAGACCCAGTACTTC
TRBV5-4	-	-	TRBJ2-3	CASSLVTGRATDTQYF	TGTGCCAGCAGCTTGGTCACCGGCCGGGCCACAGATACGCAGTATTTT
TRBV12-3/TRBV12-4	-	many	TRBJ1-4	CASSPSRTNEKLFF	TGTGCCAGCAGTCCCTCGAGGACTAATGAAAAACTGTTTTTT
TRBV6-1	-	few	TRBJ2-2	CASSGIPRGTGELFF	TGTGCCAGCAGCGGGATCCCGCGTGGCACCGGGGAGCTGTTTTTT
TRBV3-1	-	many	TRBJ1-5	CASSQFRGSNQPQHF	TGTGCCAGCAGCCAATTCAGGGGAAGCAATCAGCCCCAGCATTTT
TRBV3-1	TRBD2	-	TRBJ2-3	CASSQYSGRIGTDTQYF	TGTGCCAGCAGCCAGTATAGCGGGAGAATTGGCACAGATACGCAGTATTTT
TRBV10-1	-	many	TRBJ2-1	CASSGTDLNEQFF	TGCGCCAGCAGTGGGACAGATTTGAATGAGCAGTTCTTC
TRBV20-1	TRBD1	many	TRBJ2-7	CSARPPGTGDFYEQYF	TGCAGTGCTCGCCCTCCTGGGACAGGGGATTTCTACGAGCAGTACTTC
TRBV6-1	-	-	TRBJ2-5	CASSERTDRKYF	TGTGCCAGCAGTGAAAGGACGGACAGAAAGTACTTC
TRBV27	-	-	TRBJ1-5	CASSGRGTQSNQPQHF	TGTGCCAGCAGTGGGCGCGGGACGCAATCCAATCAGCCCCAGCATTTT
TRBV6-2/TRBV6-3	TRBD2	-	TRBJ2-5	CASRRASGGETQYF	TGTGCCAGCAGGAGGGCTAGCGGGGGGGAGACCCAGTACTTC
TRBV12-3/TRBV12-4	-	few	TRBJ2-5	CASSLTRALQETQYF	TGTGCCAGCAGTTTGACCAGGGCCCTCCAAGAGACCCAGTACTTC
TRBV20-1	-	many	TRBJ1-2	CSARGRDNYGYTF	TGCAGTGCTAGAGGGAGGGACAACTATGGCTACACCTTC
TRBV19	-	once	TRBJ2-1	CASSPLPASLNEQFF	TGTGCCAGTAGTCCCCTACCAGCGAGTTTGAATGAGCAGTTCTTC
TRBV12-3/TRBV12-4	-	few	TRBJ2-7	CASSLAPGLPSYEQYF	TGTGCCAGCAGTTTAGCACCAGGGCTTCCCTCCTACGAGCAGTACTTC
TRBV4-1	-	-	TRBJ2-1	CASSQERTYNEQFF	TGCGCCAGCAGCCAAGAAAGGACCTACAATGAGCAGTTCTTC
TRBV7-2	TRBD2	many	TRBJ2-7	CASSPGLAGDHGNEQYF	TGTGCCAGCAGCCCGGGACTAGCGGGAGATCACGGGAACGAGCAGTACTTC
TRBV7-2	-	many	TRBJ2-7	CASSPLPGAEGEQYF	TGTGCCAGCAGCCCCCTACCGGGAGCGGAGGGGGAGCAGTACTTC
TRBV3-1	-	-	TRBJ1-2	CASSQDSSHYGYTF	TGTGCCAGCAGCCAAGATTCCAGCCACTATGGCTACACCTTC
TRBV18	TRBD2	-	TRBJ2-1	CASSQPGLAGTEQFF	TGTGCCAGCTCACAACCGGGACTAGCGGGGACTGAGCAGTTCTTC
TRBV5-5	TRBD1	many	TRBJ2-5	CASSPPGQGTETQYF	TGTGCCAGCAGCCCGCCTGGACAGGGGACGGAGACCCAGTACTTC
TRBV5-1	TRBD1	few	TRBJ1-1	CASSFRQGPEAFF	TGCGCCAGCAGCTTCCGACAGGGCCCTGAAGCTTTCTTT
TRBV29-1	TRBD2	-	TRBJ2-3	CSVQLAGPDTQYF	TGCAGCGTCCAACTAGCGGGACCAGATACGCAGTATTTT
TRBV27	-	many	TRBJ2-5	CASSTTGRETQYF	TGTGCCAGCAGTACTACAGGGAGGGAGACCCAGTACTTC
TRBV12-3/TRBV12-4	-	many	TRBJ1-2	CASRSYKGYTF	TGTGCCAGCAGGTCTTATAAAGGCTACACCTTC
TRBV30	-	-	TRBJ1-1	CAWRPMSTEAFF	TGTGCCTGGAGGCCAATGAGCACTGAAGCTTTCTTT
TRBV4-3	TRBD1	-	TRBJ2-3	CASSQVPRGLSTDTQYF	TGCGCCAGCAGCCAAGTGCCCAGGGGGCTAAGCACAGATACGCAGTATTTT
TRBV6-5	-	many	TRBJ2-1	CASSYNGGVHNEQFF	TGTGCCAGCAGTTACAACGGCGGTGTACACAATGAGCAGTTCTTC
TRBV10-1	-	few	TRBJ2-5	CASSQDLYQETQYF	TGCGCCAGCAGTCAGGACCTGTACCAAGAGACCCAGTACTTC